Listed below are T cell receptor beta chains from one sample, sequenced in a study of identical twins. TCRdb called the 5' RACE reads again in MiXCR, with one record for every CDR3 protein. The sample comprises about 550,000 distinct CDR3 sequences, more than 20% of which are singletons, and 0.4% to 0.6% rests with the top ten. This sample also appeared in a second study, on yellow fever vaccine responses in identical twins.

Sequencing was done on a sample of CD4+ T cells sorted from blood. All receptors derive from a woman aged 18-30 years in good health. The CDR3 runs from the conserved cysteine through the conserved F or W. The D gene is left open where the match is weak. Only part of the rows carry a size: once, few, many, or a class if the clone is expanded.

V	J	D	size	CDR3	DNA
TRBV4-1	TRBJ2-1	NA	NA	CASSHPGLSSYNEQFF	TGCGCCAGCAGCCACCCGGGACTGAGCTCCTACAATGAGCAGTTCTTC
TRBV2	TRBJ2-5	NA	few	CASRRVSGQETQYF	TGTGCCAGCAGGAGGGTCTCGGGGCAAGAGACCCAGTACTTC
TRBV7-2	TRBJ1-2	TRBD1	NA	CASSSQGTRGGYTF	TGTGCCAGCAGCTCACAGGGGACGAGGGGTGGCTACACCTTC
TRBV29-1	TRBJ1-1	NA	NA	CSGRGGFDTEAFF	TGCAGCGGTCGCGGGGGTTTCGACACTGAAGCTTTCTTT
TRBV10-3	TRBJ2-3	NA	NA	CAISRLLDTQYF	TGTGCCATCAGCCGACTGCTAGATACGCAGTATTTT
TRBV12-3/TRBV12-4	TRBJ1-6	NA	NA	CASSLDNNNSPLHF	TGTGCCAGCAGTTTGGACAACAATAATTCACCCCTCCACTTT
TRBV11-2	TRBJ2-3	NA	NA	CASSLGGPGPKRDTQYF	TGTGCCAGCAGCCTGGGGGGACCGGGACCAAAGCGAGATACGCAGTATTTT
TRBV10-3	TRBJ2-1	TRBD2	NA	CAISEVSTSAFEQFF	TGTGCCATCAGTGAGGTTTCGACTAGCGCCTTTGAGCAGTTCTTC
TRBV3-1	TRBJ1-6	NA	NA	CASRGGTVDNSPLHF	TGTGCCAGCCGGGGGGGTACGGTTGATAATTCACCCCTCCACTTT
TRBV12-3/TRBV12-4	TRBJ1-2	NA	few	CASSRSNYGYTF	TGTGCCAGCAGTAGGAGTAACTATGGCTACACCTTC
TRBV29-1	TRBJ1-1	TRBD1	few	CSVEDTQGARTEAFF	TGCAGCGTTGAAGATACCCAGGGGGCGCGAACTGAAGCTTTCTTT
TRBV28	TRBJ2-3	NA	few	CASSERRDTQYF	TGTGCCAGCAGTGAGCGGAGAGATACGCAGTATTTT
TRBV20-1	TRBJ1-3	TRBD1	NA	CSAYDRAGNTIYF	TGCAGTGCTTATGACAGGGCTGGAAACACCATATATTTT
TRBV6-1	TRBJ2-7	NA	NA	CASSEAVDYYEQYF	TGTGCCAGCAGTGAAGCGGTGGACTACTACGAGCAGTACTTC
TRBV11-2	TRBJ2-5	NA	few	CASSSRWLSRQETQYF	TGTGCCAGCAGCTCCCGTTGGTTAAGTAGGCAAGAGACCCAGTACTTC
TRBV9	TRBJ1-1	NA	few	CASSVLGATEAFF	TGTGCCAGCAGCGTGTTGGGGGCCACTGAAGCTTTCTTT
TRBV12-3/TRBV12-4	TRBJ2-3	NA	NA	CASSFGRGRTDTQYF	TGTGCCAGCAGTTTCGGGAGGGGGCGGACAGATACGCAGTATTTT
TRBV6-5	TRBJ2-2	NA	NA	CASSYSYSNTGELFF	TGTGCCAGCAGTTACTCGTACAGCAACACCGGGGAGCTGTTTTTT
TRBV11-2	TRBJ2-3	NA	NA	CASSLAGGYTDTQYF	TGTGCCAGCAGCTTAGCTGGGGGGTACACAGATACGCAGTATTTT
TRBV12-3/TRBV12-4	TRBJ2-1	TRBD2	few	CASSAGLAEFYNEQFF	TGTGCCAGCAGTGCGGGACTAGCGGAATTCTACAATGAGCAGTTCTTC
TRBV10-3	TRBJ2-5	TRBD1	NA	CAIRGQDEETQYF	TGTGCCATCAGGGGACAGGATGAAGAGACCCAGTACTTC
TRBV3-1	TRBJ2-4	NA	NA	CASSHPLGTSDIQYF	TGTGCCAGCAGCCATCCCCTCGGGACGAGCGACATTCAGTACTTC
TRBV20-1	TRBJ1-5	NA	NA	CSASKGGSNQPQHF	TGCAGTGCTTCTAAGGGCGGTAGCAATCAGCCCCAGCATTTT
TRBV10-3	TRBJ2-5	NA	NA	CAISESLKEETQYF	TGTGCCATCAGTGAGTCTCTGAAGGAAGAGACCCAGTACTTC
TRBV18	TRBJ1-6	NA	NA	CASSPAIYNSPLHF	TGTGCCAGCTCACCCGCTATCTATAATTCACCCCTCCACTTT
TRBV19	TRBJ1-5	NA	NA	CASRFYGNSNQPQHF	TGTGCCAGTAGATTTTATGGAAATAGCAATCAGCCCCAGCATTTT
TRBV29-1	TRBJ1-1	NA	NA	CSVGRGSNTEAFF	TGCAGCGTTGGGAGGGGTTCGAACACTGAAGCTTTCTTT
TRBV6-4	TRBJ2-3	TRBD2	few	CASRASSGRAGGDTQYF	TGTGCCAGCAGAGCGTCTAGCGGGAGGGCCGGTGGAGATACGCAGTATTTT
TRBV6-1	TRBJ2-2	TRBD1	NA	CASSWDRANTGELFF	TGTGCCAGCAGCTGGGACAGGGCGAACACCGGGGAGCTGTTTTTT
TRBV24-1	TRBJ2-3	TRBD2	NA	CATSDPGLAGASTDTQYF	TGTGCCACCAGTGATCCGGGACTAGCGGGAGCTAGCACAGATACGCAGTATTTT
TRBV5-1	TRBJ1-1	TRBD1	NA	CASSPGTAYVNTEAFF	TGCGCCAGCAGCCCCGGGACAGCCTACGTGAACACTGAAGCTTTCTTT
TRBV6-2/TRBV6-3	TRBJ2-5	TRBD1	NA	CASRGGQETQYF	TGTGCCAGCCGAGGGGGACAGGAGACCCAGTACTTC
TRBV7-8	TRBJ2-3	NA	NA	CASSFRAVSTDTQYF	TGTGCCAGCAGCTTCAGAGCGGTCAGCACAGATACGCAGTATTTT
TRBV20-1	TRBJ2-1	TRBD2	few	CSASTSLSYNEQFF	TGCAGTGCTTCGACTAGCCTCTCCTACAATGAGCAGTTCTTC
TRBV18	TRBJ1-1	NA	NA	CASADSLNTEAFF	TGTGCCAGCGCTGACAGCCTGAACACTGAAGCTTTCTTT
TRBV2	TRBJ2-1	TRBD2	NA	CASSEAWRLAGVNEQFF	TGTGCCAGCAGTGAGGCGTGGCGGCTAGCGGGAGTCAATGAGCAGTTCTTC
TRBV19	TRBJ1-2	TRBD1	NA	CASSTRRDRSFPYGYTF	TGTGCCAGTAGTACACGCAGGGACAGGAGTTTCCCCTATGGCTACACCTTC
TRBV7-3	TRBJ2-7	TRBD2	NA	CASSLRAGDPYEQYF	TGTGCCAGCAGCTTAAGAGCGGGAGACCCCTACGAGCAGTACTTC
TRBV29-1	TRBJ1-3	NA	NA	CSVDAGFSGNTIYF	TGCAGCGTTGATGCGGGGTTTTCTGGAAACACCATATATTTT
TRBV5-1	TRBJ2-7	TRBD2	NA	CASNGGGGANYEQYF	TGCGCCAGCAACGGGGGGGGAGGAGCGAACTACGAGCAGTACTTC
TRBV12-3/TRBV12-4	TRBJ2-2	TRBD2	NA	CATTTGTSGTGELFF	TGTGCCACCACAACCGGGACTAGCGGGACCGGGGAGCTGTTTTTT